The next 29 T cell receptor beta chains were all read from a single sample in a study of T-cell reconstitution after alpha-beta-depleted transplantation in children. During its preparation, the TCRbeta library received unique molecular identifiers. TCRdb fed the PCR reads into MiXCR, producing one record per CDR3 protein. Of fewer than 350,000 distinct CDR3 sequences detected, 10% appear once; the ten largest clones hold less than 9%. The sequences come from PBMCs, collected before TCRalphabeta/CD19-depleted stem cell transplant. These receptors were collected from a boy under two years old with acute myeloid leukemia, due to receive a stem cell transplant.

This clonotype was found many times. CDR3 sequence reads: CASSLAWDGKETQYF. CDR3 bases: TGTGCCAGCAGCTTAGCGTGGGACGGCAAAGAGACCCAGTACTTC. The V and J genes are TRBV7-9 and TRBJ2-5; the D gene could be TRBD1 or TRBD2 (5 bases each). The germline V gene has CDR1 SEHNR and CDR2 FQNEAQ (reference sequence). The CDR3 spans 15 residues. V shed 0 bases and J shed 3 bases, with 11 bases lying between them. Supplemented by reference TRBV7-9 and TRBJ2-5, the full variable domain reads DTGVSQNPRHKITKRGQNVTFRCDPISEHNRLYWYRQTLGQGPEFLTYFQNEAQLEKSRLLSDRFSAERPKGSFSTLEIQRTEQGDSAMYLCASSLAWDGKETQYFGPGTRLLVL.

This clonotype has at least ten counts. The chain is built from TRBV7-2 and TRBJ2-7; 11 bases fit TRBD1. The J segment lost 4 bases and the V segment lost 5 bases, leaving 13 bases of the junction unmatched. The CDR3 has 17 amino acids. The V gene's germline CDR1 is SGHTA and CDR2 FQGNSA. The CDR3 DNA sequence: TGTGCCAGCAGCCCGATTTTGGGACAGGGGGTACCTTACGAGCAGTACTTC. Translating it yields CASSPILGQGVPYEQYF.

With respect to this clonotype: This may come from a read error, since a much larger clone is one base off. V and J are TRBV2 and TRBJ2-7, with D tentatively TRBD2 (7 bases). CDR1 is SNHLY and CDR2 is FYNNEI in the germline V gene. The CDR3 has 15 amino acids. Deletions cut 5 bases from V and 7 bases from J, with 21 bases between. The CDR3 nucleotides read TGTGCCAGCAGTTTTAGGGGGGGGGCCGGTTGGGAGCAGTACTTC. This codes for CASSFRGGAGWEQYF.

A few counts support this clonotype. The rearrangement uses TRBV9 and TRBJ2-3; 10 bases align to TRBD2. With V trimmed by 2 bases and J by 0 bases, 12 bases remained unmatched. The CDR3 is 19 amino acids. Looked up from germline, CDR1 is SGDLS and CDR2 is YYNGEE. The CDR3 nucleotides are TGTGCCAGCAGCGTCTCTCTAGCGGGGGCGTTCACTAGCACAGATACGCAGTATTTT. It translates to CASSVSLAGAFTSTDTQYF.

This clonotype was picked up many times. This chain uses TRBV3-1 with TRBJ2-1; 7 bases map to TRBD1. The V gene's germline CDR1 is LGHDT and CDR2 YNNKEL (reference sequence). The trim removed 6 bases at V and 4 bases at J, leaving 6 bases unmatched. The CDR3 length is 14 residues. The CDR3 region is CASRPGQSYNEQFF. The CDR3 DNA follows: TGTGCCAGCAGGCCGGGACAGTCATACAATGAGCAGTTCTTC.

This clonotype was recorded at least ten times. J is TRBJ2-1 and V is TRBV5-6, with TRBD2 matching over 11 bases. The V gene's germline CDR1 is SGHDT and CDR2 YYEEEE. The CDR3 has 16 amino acids. Germline trimming cut 3 bases from V and 2 bases from J; bases unmatched to any gene: 4. The CDR3 sequence is CASSWRLAGPYNEQFF. The DNA of the CDR3 is TGTGCCAGCAGCTGGAGACTAGCGGGACCCTACAATGAGCAGTTCTTC.

This clonotype was seen at least ten times. V and J are TRBV5-1 and TRBJ2-4; D call uncertain. Trimming took off 0 bases at V and 5 bases at J, with 12 bases between the two ends. The CDR3 contains 15 residues. Germline V gene sequence: CDR1 SGHRS, CDR2 YFSETQ. CDR3 coding DNA: TGCGCCAGCAGCTTGGAGGGTAAGGCGCAAAACATTCAGTACTTC. Its protein product is CASSLEGKAQNIQYF.

The rearrangement joins TRBV7-9 to TRBJ2-1, with TRBD2 identical over 11 bases. Germline V gene lookup returns CDR1 SEHNR and CDR2 FQNEAQ (reference sequence). The CDR3 loop spans 14 amino acids. The V segment lost 5 bases and the J segment 4 bases; nucleotides outside the gene matches: 1. The chain's CDR3 is CASSRLAGYNEQFF. The CDR3 DNA reads TGTGCCAGCAGCCGACTAGCGGGGTACAATGAGCAGTTCTTC.

This clonotype was observed at least ten times. The V call is TRBV6-5, the J call TRBJ2-7, with TRBD1 matching over 7 bases. Per germline, CDR1 MNHEY and CDR2 SVGAGI. Germline trimming cut 5 bases from V and 7 bases from J; bases unmatched to any gene: 11. This CDR3 is 14 amino acids long. CDR3 coding DNA: TGTGCCAGCAGTAACCCCAAGGGGGCGAGGGAGCAGTACTTC. This translates into CASSNPKGAREQYF.

This clonotype appeared many times. The chain uses TRBV19 and TRBJ2-7; no definite D call. This CDR3 comprises 14 residues. V shed 7 bases and J shed 0 bases, with 13 bases lying between them. Germline V gene data show CDR1 as LNHDA and CDR2 as SQIVND (reference sequence). The CDR3 nucleotides read TGTGCCAGTATGGCGGCATCGGACTCCTACGAGCAGTACTTC. Its protein product is CASMAASDSYEQYF.

The table lists this clonotype with many counts. The rearrangement uses TRBV7-2 and TRBJ2-5, with TRBD2 identical over 7 bases. This CDR3 is built from 14 residues. V was pared by 6 bases and J by 4 bases, with 8 bases of the junction left unmatched. Per germline, CDR1 SGHTA and CDR2 FQGNSA. CDR3 nucleotides: TGTGCCAGCAGAAGGCGGGAGTTGTTAGAGACCCAGTACTTC. Its protein product is CASRRRELLETQYF.

This clonotype appeared many times. This chain links TRBV6-5 with TRBJ1-5; D call uncertain. Germline CDR1 reads MNHEY; CDR2 reads SVGAGI. The CDR3 loop spans 13 amino acids. V shed 8 bases and J shed 0 bases, with 8 bases lying between them. The CDR3 reads CASRAFSNQPQHF. CDR3 nucleotide sequence: TGTGCCAGCCGGGCTTTTAGCAATCAGCCCCAGCATTTT.

At least ten counts were recorded for this clonotype. The J gene is TRBJ2-1, the V gene TRBV11-2; 8 positions agree with TRBD2. Germline V gene data show CDR1 as SGHAT and CDR2 as FQNNGV. The CDR3 runs to 15 residues. Trimming removed 1 base from V and 3 bases from J; junction bases left unmatched: 2. CDR3 coding DNA: TGTGCCAGCAGCTTAGGCGGGGGGCTCTACAATGAGCAGTTCTTC. Translated, it gives CASSLGGGLYNEQFF.

This sequence joins TRBV7-6 and TRBJ2-7, with 10 bases aligning to TRBD2. Germline CDR1 SGHVS, CDR2 FNYEAQ. V lost 5 bases to trimming and J lost 1 base; unmatched junction nucleotides: 5. CDR3 size: 15 residues. CDR3 loop: CASSAGTSVSYEQYF. CDR3 nucleotides: TGTGCCAGCAGCGCCGGGACTAGCGTATCCTACGAGCAGTACTTC.

This clonotype was recorded many times. The chain carries TRBV29-1 and TRBJ1-1; D perhaps matches TRBD1 (5 bases). The CDR3 spans 12 residues. The V gene lost 6 bases and the J gene lost 4 bases, with 12 bases spanning the gap. Germline loops: CDR1 SQVTM, CDR2 ANQGSEA. The CDR3, as DNA: TGCAGCGTGGCGGGGCTTCCCACTGAAGCTTTCTTT. It codes for CSVAGLPTEAFF.

This clonotype was recorded at least ten times. The rearrangement uses TRBV28 and TRBJ2-7, with 9 bases fitting TRBD1. The CDR3 is made up of 15 amino acids. CDR1 MDHEN and CDR2 SYDVKM come from the germline V gene. J lost 2 bases, V lost 6 bases, and 8 bases had no gene match. CDR3 DNA: TGTGCCAGCAGCAACAGGGGGCTCCGAACCTACGAGCAGTACTTC. It is translated as CASSNRGLRTYEQYF.

This clonotype was found many times. The chain has TRBV24-1 and TRBJ2-7, with 9 positions matching TRBD1. The CDR3 is made up of 14 amino acids. Losses at the gene ends were 6 bases for V and 5 bases for J; bases not matched to a gene: 7. Germline V gives CDR1 KGHDR, CDR2 SFDVKD. CDR3 protein: CATSPGQGFHEQYF. In nucleotides, the CDR3 is TGTGCCACCAGTCCGGGACAGGGATTCCACGAGCAGTACTTC.

Concerning this clonotype: This may be a read error: a much more frequent sequence differs by one nucleotide. The rearrangement uses TRBV5-6 and TRBJ2-7, with D uncertain. The CDR3 has 14 amino acids. V gave up 2 bases and J gave up 2 bases, with 11 bases separating them. In germline, CDR1 is SGHDT, CDR2 YYEEEE. The CDR3 here is CASSLLLVAYEQYF. The CDR3 coding sequence is TGTGCCAGCAGCTTATTATTGGTAGCCTACGAGCAGTACTTC. The variable domain in full, with the rest retrieved from reference TRBV5-6 and TRBJ2-7, is DAGVTQSPTHLIKTRGQQVTLRCSPKSGHDTVSWYQQALGQGPQFIFQYYEEEERQRGNFPDRFSGHQFPNYSSELNVNALLLGDSALYLCASSLLLVAYEQYFGPGTRLTVT.

The chain recombines TRBV29-1 with TRBJ1-2, with D possibly matching TRBD1 (6 bases). V dropped 6 bases and J dropped 7 bases, with 15 bases sitting between them. Germline CDR1 is SQVTM and CDR2 is ANQGSEA. This CDR3 contains 12 residues. The CDR3 spells CSVETGLGGYTF. The CDR3, as DNA: TGCAGCGTCGAGACAGGTTTAGGTGGCTACACCTTC. Full variable domain (remainder filled in from reference TRBV29-1 and TRBJ1-2): SAVISQKPSRDICQRGTSLTIQCQVDSQVTMMFWYRQQPGQSLTLIATANQGSEATYESGFVIDKFPISRPNLTFSTLTVSNMSPEDSSIYLCSVETGLGGYTFGSGTRLTVV.

In this sample, this clonotype turned up many times. The genes are TRBV12-3 or TRBV12-4 and TRBJ2-1; D is unresolved. V was cut by 1 base and J by 5 bases, with 9 bases left in between. The CDR3 totals 14 residues. The CDR3 DNA reads TGTGCCAGCAGTTTAGTAAGGGTGGACAATGAGCAGTTCTTC. This encodes CASSLVRVDNEQFF.

This clonotype was counted at least ten times. The chain combines TRBV7-2 with TRBJ2-3; 7 bases line up with TRBD2. Germline CDR1 reads SGHTA; CDR2 reads FQGNSA. Losses at the gene ends were 0 bases for V and 0 bases for J; bases not matched to a gene: 3. This CDR3 has 16 residues. The chain's CDR3 is CASSLAASGSTDTQYF. CDR3 coding DNA: TGTGCCAGCAGCTTAGCGGCTAGCGGTAGCACAGATACGCAGTATTTT.

This clonotype was seen many times. The chain uses TRBV25-1 and TRBJ2-5; D is perhaps TRBD1 (6 bases). The CDR3 has 13 amino acids. Germline V gene sequence: CDR1 MGHDK, CDR2 SYGVNS. V gave up 6 bases and J gave up 7 bases, with 15 bases separating them. In DNA, the CDR3 is TGTGCCAGCAGACCGGACAGTACAGGGACCCAGTACTTC. Protein product: CASRPDSTGTQYF.

The sample holds a few counts of this clonotype. The rearrangement joins TRBV19 to TRBJ2-7; D remains unclear. V was pared by 4 bases and J by 4 bases, with 11 bases between. The germline CDR1 and CDR2 sequences are LNHDA and SQIVND (reference sequence). The length of the CDR3 is 13 residues. The CDR3 sequence: CASSTSDGYEQYF. The CDR3 DNA is TGTGCCAGTAGTACTTCGGACGGTTACGAGCAGTACTTC.

This clonotype was recorded many times. This sequence joins TRBV12-3 or TRBV12-4 and TRBJ2-3; a possible D gene is TRBD2 (5 bases). The CDR3 is 16 amino acids. The germline V and J ends were trimmed by 5 bases and 2 bases, with 17 bases remaining between them. This chain's CDR3 is CASSPPGGLPTDTQYF. CDR3 DNA sequence: TGTGCCAGCAGTCCCCCAGGCGGGCTCCCCACAGATACGCAGTATTTT.

This clonotype occurred many times. The chain combines TRBV29-1 with TRBJ1-5; the match to TRBD1 covers 7 bases. After removal of 5 bases from V and 7 bases from J, the junction contained 5 bases not matched to a gene. This CDR3 contains 12 residues. Germline CDR1 and CDR2: SQVTM and ANQGSEA. CDR3 DNA: TGCAGCGTTTGGACAGGAGGGCAGCCCCAGCATTTT. It is translated as CSVWTGGQPQHF.

The genes are TRBV4-2 and TRBJ2-7, with a tentative D call TRBD1 (6 bases). This CDR3 spans 16 amino acids. Germline CDR1 reads LGHNA; CDR2 reads YNFKEQ. V was cut by 0 bases and J by 2 bases, with 14 bases left in between. This CDR3 reads CASSQDDRNTAYEQYF. The CDR3, as DNA: TGTGCCAGCAGCCAAGACGACAGGAACACCGCCTACGAGCAGTACTTC.

V is TRBV7-9 and J is TRBJ2-1, with 15 bases fitting TRBD2. Trimming took 10 bases from V and 6 from J; bases not matched to a gene: 4. Looked up from germline, CDR1 is SEHNR and CDR2 is FQNEAQ (reference sequence). The CDR3 spans 14 residues. The CDR3 is CATGLAGGLNEQFF. CDR3 nucleotide sequence: TGTGCCACAGGACTAGCGGGAGGGCTCAATGAGCAGTTCTTC.

Points on this clonotype: Just one base apart from a much larger clone, this may be a read error. V is TRBV6-1 and J is TRBJ1-2; D may be TRBD1 (6 bases). The CDR3 sequence is 15 residues long. The germline V gene has CDR1 MNHNS and CDR2 SASEGT. V shed 7 bases and J shed 8 bases, with 23 bases lying between them. The CDR3 region is CASKQSLSQQGGYTF. The CDR3 nucleotides read TGTGCCAGCAAACAAAGTTTGAGTCAGCAGGGGGGCTACACCTTC.

There are a few counts of this clonotype. The chain is built from TRBV6-1 and TRBJ2-3; 7 bases match TRBD1. This CDR3 is built from 16 residues. The J segment lost 4 bases and the V segment lost 2 bases, leaving 9 bases of the junction unmatched. CDR1 is MNHNS and CDR2 is SASEGT in the germline V gene. CDR3 sequence: CASSEWGTEVADTQYF. CDR3 in DNA: TGTGCCAGCAGTGAATGGGGGACAGAAGTGGCAGATACGCAGTATTTT.